This entry concerns a single T cell receptor beta chain. This sample was taken from a study of chemoradiotherapy in HPV16-positive cancers. Produced via immunoSEQ multiplex PCR; TCRdb's table is partial and in-frame only. The sample carries around 14,000 clones, around 80% recorded once. The V gene end was trimmed by 5 bases and the J gene end by 7 bases; junction bases not matched to a gene: 9. The CDR3 totals 15 residues. Per the germline V gene, CDR1 is MNHEY and CDR2 is SVGAGI. This rearrangement joins TRBV6-5 to TRBJ2-1, with 9 bases identical to TRBD2. This sample was taken from a patient who underwent chemoradiotherapy. The origin of this receptor is a human donor with HPV-associated anogenital cancer. CDR3 protein: CASSLSGGLGNEQFF. The CDR3 nucleotides are TGTGCCAGCAGTCTTAGCGGGGGCCTGGGGAATGAGCAGTTCTTC.